This T cell receptor beta chain is drawn from a study of graft-versus-host responses after intestinal transplantation (dated by TCRdb to about 2021). General notes on the study: The transplants that recipients got were multivisceral, liver-intestinal, or isolated intestinal. After intestinal transplantation, graft-versus-host and host-versus-graft alloreactive T cell clones in the graft, circulation and bone marrow were tracked using bulk TCR-beta CDR3 sequencing. Anti-thymocyte globulin induction was given to all recipients, followed by maintenance tacrolimus and steroids for two to three years. Instead of going to the commercial service, samples from a few later patients were sequenced in-house on an Illumina MiSeq and processed with MiXCR. Of the roughly 25 intestinal transplant recipients enrolled in the cohort, one of whom was a retransplant, a few patients without pretransplant specimens were excluded. A peak of at least 4% donor T cells among recipient peripheral blood mononuclear cells was the definition used for donor T cell macrochimerism. Alloreactive clones were identified by sequencing pre-transplant mixed lymphocyte reaction products and comparing these products with unstimulated pre-transplant donor and recipient T cells.

The method was the immunoSEQ multiplex PCR assay. For most patients, genomic DNA was subjected to high-throughput TCR-beta CDR3 sequencing by Adaptive Biotechnologies. In the authors' own workflow: TCR sequencing data were retrieved from Adaptive's ImmunoSEQ software for 15 to 20 patients, whereas three other patients were processed with MiXCR and VDJtools. CDR3 nucleotide sequences shared between donor and recipient were removed because the origin of such sequences could not be assigned. To be classed as alloreactive, a clone needed at least 2-fold expansion over unstimulated cells and a minimum CFSE-low frequency of 0.002% (template counts) or 0.001% (read counts). Clones were considered mappable if detected in sequenced pre-transplant spleen, lymph node, or MLR CFSE-low populations of the donor or recipient. The cumulative frequency of alloreactive clones was calculated as a percentage of all sequences, weighted by copy number. In its TCRdb copy, this immuneACCESS table keeps in-frame sequences only and misses some clones. Where compared with another copy, unresolved V genes explain less than half of these, and the others have no known cause. The V and J calls and clone size are taken from that table; D and trimming were inferred from the DNA. The sample data list 12,000 to 15,000 clones, and over 60% of these were observed just once. The ten largest clones capture roughly 3.9% of the sample.

Dithiothreitol, EDTA incubations and collagenase D digestion were used to isolate intraepithelial and lamina propria lymphocytes from graft specimens. Serial intestinal graft biopsy specimens collected up to 600 days after transplant underwent bulk TCR-beta sequencing. On this clone itself: There is no known antigen for this receptor. No qualities accompany the bases; no much larger clone lies one base away.

There are 13 amino acids in the CDR3, from cysteine to phenylalanine inclusive. Here the CDR3 DNA is all that survives: 39 bases in frame from base 1. V is pruned by 8 bases and J by 1 base, leaving 3 bases of the junction without a gene match. The germline V gene (reference sequence) specifies LNHDA as CDR1 and SQIVND as CDR2. The study at large found these results: Early after transplant, peak levels of circulating GvH clones were associated with declines in HvG clones. Patients with donor T cell macrochimerism had high GvH to HvG T cell clonal ratios in their allografts. GvH clones were detected in recipient bone marrow, and some appeared earlier in ileal mucosa or blood, consistent with an intestinal mucosal origin. Conclusions were limited by the relatively low number and heterogeneity of intestinal transplant patients.

This chain is built from TRBV19 and TRBJ2-5; 8 middle bases align to TRBD1. The material was ileum tissue, obtained 27 days after intestinal transplant. The receptor comes from a human patient who received an intestinal transplant, so some T cells may come from the graft donor. The CDR3 loop reads CASGQGTQETQYF. The nucleotide sequence is given as TGTGCCAGTGGACAGGGAACCCAAGAGACCCAGTACTTC.